One sample yielded the 25 T cell receptor beta chains listed below, sequenced in a study of T cell changes during pregnancy in multiple sclerosis. Profiling relied on immunoSEQ multiplex PCR, and the TCRdb table lists in-frame clones only, not all of them. Among 75,000 to 80,000 clones, 93% were seen once, and the ten largest hold approximately 0.75%. Sequencing was performed on peripheral blood, taken in the second trimester of pregnancy. The receptors were sampled from a female donor in good health, enrolled as a control in a pregnancy study.

The rearrangement uses TRBV5-1 and TRBJ2-3; D might be TRBD1 (6 bases). Germline V lookup: CDR1 SGHRS, CDR2 YFSETQ. Trimming removed 3 bases from V and 4 bases from J, with 12 bases in between. This CDR3 is built from 14 residues. CDR3 sequence (DNA): TGCGCCAGCAGCTCGTGGTGGGGGCCAGATACGCAGTATTTT. As protein: CASSSWWGPDTQYF.

This CDR3 is CASSRELRGYEQYF. The CDR3 bases are TGCGCCAGCAGCCGGGAACTCAGGGGCTACGAGCAGTACTTC. The chain is built from TRBV4-1 and TRBJ2-7, with D maybe TRBD1 (6 bases). CDR1 is MGHRA, CDR2 YSYEKL, per germline. The V and J ends lost 4 bases and 3 bases respectively, with 13 bases between them. The length of the CDR3 is 14 residues.

The gene calls are TRBV5-1 and TRBJ1-3; TRBD1 aligns across 10 bases. Trimming removed 4 bases from V and 1 base from J; junction bases left unmatched: 2. Germline values: CDR1 SGHRS, CDR2 YFSETQ. The CDR3 is 15 residues long. The CDR3 region has the DNA TGCGCCAGCAGCCGGACAGGGGGGTCTGGAAACACCATATATTTT. Protein product: CASSRTGGSGNTIYF. The full variable domain, its missing parts supplied by reference TRBV5-1 and TRBJ1-3, is KAGVTQTPRYLIKTRGQQVTLSCSPISGHRSVSWYQQTPGQGLQFLFEYFSETQRNKGNFPGRFSGRQFSNSRSEMNVSTLELGDSALYLCASSRTGGSGNTIYFGEGSWLTVV.

This chain uses TRBV18 with TRBJ2-7; TRBD1 might be the D (8 bases). CDR1 is KGHSH, CDR2 LQKENI, per germline. This CDR3 has 15 amino acids. V lost 2 bases and J 2 bases, leaving 13 bases between the germline ends. The CDR3 reads CASSPDTGGAYEQYF. CDR3 nucleotides: TGTGCCAGCTCACCAGATACAGGGGGGGCCTACGAGCAGTACTTC.

The J gene is TRBJ1-1, the V gene TRBV11-2, with 7 bases matching TRBD1. V was clipped by 4 bases and J by 1 base; unmatched bases: 6. The CDR3 is 15 residues long. Germline lookup yields CDR1 SGHAT and CDR2 FQNNGV. DNA of the CDR3: TGTGCCAGCAGCTCTATAAGGACAGGGAACACTGAAGCTTTCTTT. This encodes CASSSIRTGNTEAFF.

This rearrangement joins TRBV9 to TRBJ1-2, with 7 bases matching TRBD1. With 0 bases clipped from V and 4 bases from J, the junction kept 6 bases outside the gene matches. The CDR3 contains 15 residues. The germline V gene encodes CDR1 SGDLS and CDR2 YYNGEE. The CDR3 nucleotides read TGTGCCAGCAGCGTAGACGCAGGGGGACGCTATGGCTACACCTTC. Its translation: CASSVDAGGRYGYTF.

CDR3 amino acids: CASSSRGRSYEQYF. The DNA of the CDR3 is TGTGCCAGCAGCAGTAGGGGGCGCTCCTACGAGCAGTACTTC. J is TRBJ2-7 and V is TRBV6-1; 7 bases align to TRBD1. The CDR3 contains 14 residues. CDR1 MNHNS and CDR2 SASEGT come from the germline V gene. The J segment lost 0 bases and the V segment lost 6 bases, leaving 5 bases of the junction unmatched.

The chain uses TRBV4-3 and TRBJ1-5, with D perhaps TRBD1 (5 bases). Trimming removed 2 bases from V and 0 bases from J, with 8 bases in between. CDR3 length: 15 amino acids. Germline assignment: CDR1 LGHNA and CDR2 YSLEER. CDR3 protein: CASSQTTASNQPQHF. The CDR3 DNA reads TGCGCCAGCAGCCAAACGACAGCTAGCAATCAGCCCCAGCATTTT.

This clone was recorded once. CDR3 residues: CASSPQQGSTLLVNSPLHF. In nucleotides, the CDR3 is TGTGCCAGCAGCCCGCAACAGGGATCTACTCTTTTGGTCAATTCACCCCTCCACTTT. The chain combines TRBV7-9 with TRBJ1-6, with TRBD1 as a possible D gene (6 bases). The V end was cut by 5 bases, the J end by 7 bases, with 27 bases between. The CDR3 totals 19 residues. The germline gives CDR1 SEHNR, CDR2 FQNEAQ (reference sequence).

This chain links TRBV9 with TRBJ2-3, with D possibly TRBD2 on 6 matching bases. The germline CDR1 and CDR2 sequences are SGDLS and YYNGEE. This CDR3 has 14 amino acids. The V gene lost 4 bases and the J gene lost 0 bases, with 9 bases spanning the gap. The CDR3 DNA follows: TGTGCCAGCAGCCCCGGGGGAAGCACAGATACGCAGTATTTT. It yields the protein CASSPGGSTDTQYF. Combining the CDR3 with reference TRBV9 and TRBJ2-3 gives the whole variable domain DSGVTQTPKHLITATGQRVTLRCSPRSGDLSVYWYQQSLDQGLQFLIQYYNGEERAKGNILERFSAQQFPDLHSELNLSSLELGDSALYFCASSPGGSTDTQYFGPGTRLTVL.

The chain links TRBV7-8 to TRBJ1-3; TRBD1 agrees at 7 bases. CDR1 is SGHVS, CDR2 FQNEAQ, per germline. Unmatched junction bases numbered 4, after V lost 5 bases and J lost 0 bases. This CDR3 has 15 residues. In nucleotides, the CDR3 is TGTGCCAGCAGCCAGGACAGGACCTCTGGAAACACCATATATTTT. Protein sequence: CASSQDRTSGNTIYF.

The chain recombines TRBV2 with TRBJ1-2, with a weak D call TRBD1 (6 bases). The V end lost 7 bases, the J end lost 6 bases, and 18 bases lay between the germline ends. Germline CDR1 reads SNHLY; CDR2 reads FYNNEI. The CDR3 is made up of 14 amino acids. Written as DNA, the CDR3 is TGTGCCAGCAATTTGAGGCAGGGGAGTGATGGCTACACCTTC. This codes for CASNLRQGSDGYTF. The whole variable domain, remainder taken from reference TRBV2 and TRBJ1-2, is EPEVTQTPSHQVTQMGQEVILRCVPISNHLYFYWYRQILGQKVEFLVSFYNNEISEKSEIFDDQFSVERPDGSNFTLKIRSTKLEDSAMYFCASNLRQGSDGYTFGSGTRLTVV.

The CDR3 sequence: CASTAAGSPYEQYF. As DNA, the CDR3 is TGCGCCAGCACGGCGGCAGGGTCCCCCTACGAGCAGTACTTC. The chain joins TRBV5-1 to TRBJ2-7; D might be TRBD1 (5 bases). The CDR3 consists of 14 residues. Germline CDR1 and CDR2: SGHRS and YFSETQ. The V end was cut by 6 bases, the J end by 2 bases, with 15 bases between.

This clone was counted once. This chain connects TRBV6-5 to TRBJ2-7; D perhaps matches TRBD2 (5 bases). The V gene's germline CDR1 is MNHEY and CDR2 SVGAGI. The CDR3 runs to 15 residues. V was shortened by 9 bases and J by 0 bases, with 18 bases between the two germline ends. The CDR3 DNA reads TGTGCCAGTGGGCCTCCGGGATCACTCTCCTACGAGCAGTACTTC. Protein product: CASGPPGSLSYEQYF.

The chain carries TRBV9 and TRBJ2-7; TRBD1 agrees at 9 bases. The CDR3 sequence is 15 residues long. From germline, CDR1 is SGDLS and CDR2 YYNGEE. V was clipped by 0 bases and J by 1 base; unmatched bases: 2. This chain's CDR3 is CASSVEQGASYEQYF. In nucleotides, the CDR3 is TGTGCCAGCAGCGTAGAACAGGGGGCGTCCTACGAGCAGTACTTC.

The chain couples TRBV7-6 to TRBJ2-5; perhaps TRBD1 as D (6 bases). This CDR3 spans 13 amino acids. Trimming shortened V by 5 bases and J by 3 bases, and 10 bases separated the two germline ends. Looked up from germline, CDR1 is SGHVS and CDR2 is FNYEAQ. The CDR3 sequence: CASSPDRKETQYF. The CDR3 DNA sequence: TGTGCCAGCAGCCCAGACAGGAAAGAGACCCAGTACTTC.

The chain employs TRBV5-1 and TRBJ2-3; 8 bases agree with TRBD2. The CDR3 contains 17 residues. Germline CDR1 is SGHRS and CDR2 is YFSETQ. V lost 0 bases to trimming and J lost 5 bases; unmatched junction nucleotides: 11. This CDR3 is CASSLDLLAAEGDTQYF. The CDR3 coding sequence is TGCGCCAGCAGCTTGGATCTACTAGCGGCTGAGGGAGATACGCAGTATTTT.

V is TRBV28 and J is TRBJ1-1; 7 bases match TRBD1. The CDR3 spans 15 residues. The trim removed 2 bases at V and 3 bases at J, leaving 6 bases unmatched. Germline CDR1 MDHEN, CDR2 SYDVKM. This chain's CDR3 is CASSLKYRGHTEAFF. The CDR3 nucleotides read TGTGCCAGCAGTTTAAAGTACAGGGGACACACTGAAGCTTTCTTT.

This rearrangement joins TRBV2 to TRBJ2-2, with TRBD1 matching 9 bases. The V segment lost 10 bases and the J segment 2 bases; nucleotides outside the gene matches: 11. This CDR3 has 16 residues. Germline V gives CDR1 SNHLY, CDR2 FYNNEI. The CDR3 coding sequence is TGTGCCACTTACCGCCGGGACAGGGAAAACACCGGGGAGCTGTTTTTT. This gives the protein CATYRRDRENTGELFF.

The chain has TRBV7-9 and TRBJ2-7; weak D call: TRBD1 (5 bases). Germline V CDR1 and CDR2: SEHNR, FQNEAQ (reference sequence). Trimming left V 3 bases short and J 5 bases short, with 14 bases between. This CDR3 has 14 residues. The CDR3 nucleotides are TGTGCCAGCAGCTTGCAGGTCAGGGAACACGAGCAGTACTTC. Its translation: CASSLQVREHEQYF.

CDR3 loop: CASETGAYSNQPQHF. The CDR3 nucleotides are TGTGCCAGTGAAACAGGGGCCTATAGCAATCAGCCCCAGCATTTT. The J gene is TRBJ1-5, the V gene TRBV19; 7 nucleotides match TRBD1. J gave up 0 bases and V 8 bases, and 7 bases lay outside the gene matches. The CDR3 covers 15 residues. Germline CDR1 LNHDA, CDR2 SQIVND (reference sequence). The whole variable domain, remainder taken from reference TRBV19 and TRBJ1-5, is DGGITQSPKYLFRKEGQNVTLSCEQNLNHDAMYWYRQDPGQGLRLIYYSQIVNDFQKGDIAEGYSVSREKKESFPLTVTSAQKNPTAFYLCASETGAYSNQPQHFGDGTRLSIL.

The chain combines TRBV7-8 with TRBJ2-5; 9 bases are a match to TRBD2. The CDR3 length is 15 residues. Germline CDR1 and CDR2: SGHVS and FQNEAQ. V shed 5 bases, J shed 5 bases, and the junction held 9 bases outside the gene matches. CDR3 region: CASSPPGLAIETQYF. CDR3 sequence (DNA): TGTGCCAGCAGCCCTCCGGGACTAGCTATCGAGACCCAGTACTTC.

The genes are TRBV11-2 and TRBJ2-7; a weak D match, TRBD2 (6 bases). CDR1 is SGHAT, CDR2 FQNNGV, per germline. Between the trimmed V and J ends, which lost 10 bases and 7 bases, there was a span of 17 bases. The CDR3 extends over 12 amino acids. The CDR3, as DNA: TGTGCCATCATTAACACCCGGGGGGAGCAGTACTTC. Translating it yields CAIINTRGEQYF.

V gene TRBV5-4 combines with J gene TRBJ2-2, with D possibly matching TRBD2 (5 bases). Per the germline V gene, CDR1 is SGHNT and CDR2 is YYREEE (reference sequence). V lost 0 bases to trimming and J lost 7 bases, with 10 bases between them. The CDR3 loop spans 14 amino acids. The CDR3, as DNA: TGTGCCAGCAGCTTGGATTCTCGGGACGGGGAGCTGTTTTTT. Amino acid sequence: CASSLDSRDGELFF.

This chain connects TRBV7-3 to TRBJ1-1; 12 bases map to TRBD1. CDR3 length: 19 residues. The J segment lost 0 bases and the V segment lost 4 bases, leaving 12 bases of the junction unmatched. Germline V gives CDR1 SGHTA, CDR2 FQGTGA. CDR3 amino acids: CASSSKRGQGAYMNTEAFF. As DNA, the CDR3 is TGTGCCAGCAGCTCAAAGCGGGGACAGGGGGCTTACATGAACACTGAAGCTTTCTTT. The whole variable domain, filled in from reference TRBV7-3 and TRBJ1-1, reads GAGVSQTPSNKVTEKGKYVELRCDPISGHTALYWYRQSLGQGPEFLIYFQGTGAADDSGLPNDRFFAVRPEGSVSTLKIQRTERGDSAVYLCASSSKRGQGAYMNTEAFFGQGTRLTVV.